Shown below are 25 T cell receptor beta chains from a single sample sequenced in a study of T-cell reconstitution after alpha-beta-depleted transplantation in children. Researchers prepared the TCRbeta library using unique molecular identifiers, the study reports. Using its own MiXCR run on the PCR reads, TCRdb lists one record per CDR3 protein. This sample has about 500,000 distinct CDR3 sequences, with approximately 32% found just once. The source material was PBMCs from the stem cell graft donor, sampled from the stem cell graft. The source of these receptors is a human donor who donated a stem cell graft to a child with aplastic anemia.

This rearrangement joins TRBV5-1 to TRBJ2-1; no definite D call. The germline CDR1 and CDR2 sequences are SGHRS and YFSETQ. The CDR3 is made up of 15 amino acids. Trimming cost V 1 base and J 6 bases, with 14 bases left between them. The CDR3 nucleotides are TGCGCCAGCAGCTTGTCAGCTAGGCTTAGCAATGAGCAGTTCTTC. This gives the protein CASSLSARLSNEQFF.

The chain employs TRBV6-1 and TRBJ2-5; D tentatively fits TRBD1 or TRBD2 (5 bases each). The CDR3 loop spans 14 amino acids. Trimming pared 0 bases from V and 4 bases from J, leaving 9 bases between. CDR1 is MNHNS, CDR2 SASEGT, per germline. CDR3 bases: TGTGCCAGCAGTGAAGCCCTTGGGGGAGAGACCCAGTACTTC. Its protein product is CASSEALGGETQYF.

This sequence joins TRBV4-2 and TRBJ2-6; TRBD1 is a possible D gene (6 bases). Germline CDR1 is LGHNA and CDR2 is YNFKEQ. CDR3 length: 15 residues. Trimming cost V 0 bases and J 3 bases, with 6 bases left between them. The CDR3: CASSQDRGGANVLTF. In DNA, the CDR3 is TGTGCCAGCAGCCAAGACAGGGGTGGGGCCAACGTCCTGACTTTC.

V is TRBV10-3 and J is TRBJ1-3; weak D call: TRBD1 (5 bases). Germline assignment: CDR1 ENHRY and CDR2 SYGVKD. The CDR3 has 14 residues. V was shortened by 4 bases and J by 4 bases, with 11 bases between the two germline ends. CDR3 sequence: CAISGQGYGNTIYF. The CDR3, as DNA: TGTGCCATCAGTGGCCAGGGATACGGAAACACCATATATTTT.

V and J are TRBV27 and TRBJ1-6; D possibly corresponds to TRBD1 (5 bases). Germline CDR1 and CDR2: MNHEY and SMNVEV (reference sequence). V dropped 3 bases and J dropped 4 bases, with 16 bases sitting between them. CDR3 length: 17 residues. Written as DNA, the CDR3 is TGTGCCAGCAGTTTGGGACTCTGGAGGGATTATAATTCACCCCTCCACTTT. Protein sequence: CASSLGLWRDYNSPLHF.

This clonotype was counted only a few times. This chain connects TRBV11-1 to TRBJ2-7; maybe TRBD1 (5 bases). The V gene's germline CDR1 is SGHAT and CDR2 FQDESV (reference sequence). The germline V and J ends were trimmed by 2 bases and 1 base, with 12 bases remaining between them. This CDR3 has 15 amino acids. The CDR3 nucleotides are TGTGCCAGCAGCTTACTTTTAGGGGTGTCCTACGAGCAGTACTTC. This encodes CASSLLLGVSYEQYF. Variable domain in full (rest from reference TRBV11-1 and TRBJ2-7): EAEVAQSPRYKITEKSQAVAFWCDPISGHATLYWYRQILGQGPELLVQFQDESVVDDSQLPKDRFSAERLKGVDSTLKIQPAELGDSAMYLCASSLLLGVSYEQYFGPGTRLTVT.

Comments on this clonotype: The junction and the germline gene differ at one end; a read error may be behind it. V gene TRBV5-4 combines with J gene TRBJ2-1; D might be TRBD2 (6 bases). The CDR3 contains 15 residues. Germline V gene data show CDR1 as SGHNT and CDR2 as YYREEE (reference sequence). CDR3 nucleotide sequence: TGTGCCAGCAGCTCCGGCGGGACCACAGACAATGAGCATTTCTTC. This gives the protein CASSSGGTTDNEHFF. The entire variable domain, with the rest obtained from reference TRBV5-4 and TRBJ2-1, is as follows: ETGVTQSPTHLIKTRGQQVTLRCSSQSGHNTVSWYQQALGQGPQFIFQYYREEENGRGNFPPRFSGLQFPNYSSELNVNALELDDSALYLCASSSGGTTDNEHFFGPGTRLTVL.

The chain uses TRBV23-1 and TRBJ2-5; TRBD2 is a possible D gene (6 bases). TRBV23-1 is given ORF status, its function remaining uncertain. V lost 6 bases, J lost 1 base, and 15 bases lay in between. The CDR3 length is 15 residues. CDR3 coding DNA: TGCGCCAGCAGCCCTCAGGCGGGGTTCCAAGAGACCCAGTACTTC. As protein: CASSPQAGFQETQYF.

The chain recombines TRBV30 with TRBJ2-2; 10 bases line up with TRBD1. V dropped 3 bases and J dropped 4; count of bases not matched to a gene: 5. The CDR3 totals 15 residues. Germline CDR1 is GTSNPN and CDR2 is SVGIG (reference sequence). The CDR3 reads CAWSPTGGRTGELFF. CDR3 coding DNA: TGTGCCTGGAGCCCGACAGGGGGCCGCACCGGGGAGCTGTTTTTT.

This chain links TRBV6-5 with TRBJ1-1; possible D gene TRBD1, 5 bases. Germline V gene sequence: CDR1 MNHEY, CDR2 SVGAGI. This CDR3 has 15 amino acids. V was clipped by 3 bases and J by 4 bases, with 15 bases between them. This CDR3 is CASSYTTAGGTEAFF. CDR3 DNA: TGTGCCAGCAGTTATACGACCGCGGGGGGCACTGAAGCTTTCTTT.

This clonotype was counted a few times. The J gene is TRBJ2-7, the V gene TRBV5-1, with unresolved D. Germline V gene lookup returns CDR1 SGHRS and CDR2 YFSETQ. This CDR3 contains 12 residues. V was pared by 4 bases and J by 5 bases, with 10 bases between. The CDR3 loop is CASSLRWHEQYF. In DNA form, the CDR3 reads TGCGCCAGCAGCCTACGTTGGCACGAGCAGTACTTC. Full variable domain (outside the CDR3, taken from reference TRBV5-1 and TRBJ2-7): KAGVTQTPRYLIKTRGQQVTLSCSPISGHRSVSWYQQTPGQGLQFLFEYFSETQRNKGNFPGRFSGRQFSNSRSEMNVSTLELGDSALYLCASSLRWHEQYFGPGTRLTVT.

This clonotype was observed a handful of times. The rearrangement uses TRBV7-9 and TRBJ2-3; 9 bases map to TRBD2. The length of the CDR3 is 14 residues. CDR1 and CDR2 from the germline V gene are SEHNR and FQNEAQ (reference sequence). J gave up 8 bases and V 4 bases, and 7 bases lay outside the gene matches. This chain's CDR3 is CASSSVRRGGTQYF. CDR3 nucleotide sequence: TGTGCCAGCAGCTCCGTCCGGCGGGGGGGTACGCAGTATTTT.

This clonotype has only a few counts. The rearrangement uses TRBV10-1 and TRBJ2-1, with TRBD1 identical over 7 bases. The CDR3 runs 14 residues. J was trimmed by 10 bases and V by 6 bases; bases with no gene match: 12. Germline V lookup: CDR1 WNHNN, CDR2 SYGVQD (reference sequence). The CDR3 spells CASSPRQGPEEQFF. The CDR3 nucleotides are TGCGCCAGCAGCCCCAGACAGGGACCCGAAGAGCAGTTCTTC.

The rearrangement joins TRBV5-6 to TRBJ1-2; D unresolved. Germline lookup yields CDR1 SGHDT and CDR2 YYEEEE. CDR3 size: 12 residues. The germline V and J ends were trimmed by 0 bases and 6 bases, with 6 bases remaining between them. The CDR3, as DNA: TGTGCCAGCAGCTTGGAGCCTAATGGCTACACCTTC. Residues: CASSLEPNGYTF.

This clonotype has only a few counts. The rearrangement links TRBV5-5 to TRBJ2-7; D remains ambiguous. V was shortened by 4 bases and J by 6 bases, with 14 bases between the two germline ends. Germline CDR1 SGHKS, CDR2 YYEKEE (reference sequence). The CDR3 covers 13 residues. This CDR3 reads CASSLTFPGEQYV. The CDR3 coding sequence is TGTGCCAGCAGCCTAACTTTCCCGGGCGAGCAGTACGTC.

This clonotype was detected a few times. The chain links TRBV15 to TRBJ2-4, with D perhaps given as TRBD1 or TRBD2 (6 bases each). The CDR3 is 17 amino acids. Trimming removed 0 bases at V and 1 base at J, with 13 bases between. Germline V gene lookup returns CDR1 LNHNV and CDR2 YYDKDF (reference sequence). As DNA, the CDR3 is TGTGCCACCAGCAGAGACTTTGGGGGGCTTGCCAAAAACATTCAGTACTTC. This codes for CATSRDFGGLAKNIQYF. The whole variable domain, filled in from reference TRBV15 and TRBJ2-4, reads DAMVIQNPRYQVTQFGKPVTLSCSQTLNHNVMYWYQQKSSQAPKLLFHYYDKDFNNEADTPDNFQSRRPNTSFCFLDIRSPGLGDTAMYLCATSRDFGGLAKNIQYFGAGTRLSVL.

This chain connects TRBV19 to TRBJ2-1; D call uncertain. Trimming left V 4 bases short and J 8 bases short, with 9 bases between. The germline V gene has CDR1 LNHDA and CDR2 SQIVND (reference sequence). The CDR3 runs to 12 residues. The CDR3 spells CASSTSTYEQFF. CDR3 DNA: TGTGCCAGTAGTACTAGTACCTATGAGCAGTTCTTC.

This chain joins TRBV9 and TRBJ2-3, with TRBD2 matching 9 bases. From germline, CDR1 is SGDLS and CDR2 YYNGEE. Trimming took 3 bases from V and 0 from J; bases not matched to a gene: 5. CDR3 length: 16 residues. CDR3 bases: TGTGCCAGCAGCGGAGTAGCGGGAGCGAGCACAGATACGCAGTATTTT. This gives the protein CASSGVAGASTDTQYF.

This clonotype was seen more than once but under ten times. This chain links TRBV27 with TRBJ2-2; D remains unclear. The CDR3 has 16 residues. V was shortened by 2 bases and J by 5 bases, with 15 bases between the two germline ends. The germline gives CDR1 MNHEY, CDR2 SMNVEV (reference sequence). The CDR3 loop reads CASSLVVAPRTGELFF. For the CDR3, the DNA is TGTGCCAGCAGTTTAGTCGTCGCGCCGCGTACCGGGGAGCTGTTTTTT.

The DNA of the CDR3 is TGCGCCAGCAGCGCGGACAGGGGCACAGATACGCAGTATTTT. Translating gives CASSADRGTDTQYF. V and J are TRBV5-1 and TRBJ2-3; 8 nucleotides match TRBD1. After removal of 4 bases from V and 1 base from J, the junction contained 2 bases not matched to a gene. Germline-derived CDR1 and CDR2 are SGHRS and YFSETQ. The CDR3 totals 14 residues.

This chain joins TRBV15 and TRBJ2-3, with TRBD2 matching over 7 bases. Germline CDR1 LNHNV, CDR2 YYDKDF (reference sequence). Unmatched junction bases numbered 0, after V lost 3 bases and J lost 0 bases. The CDR3 totals 14 residues. CDR3 sequence: CATSRGGSTDTQYF. The CDR3 coding sequence is TGTGCCACCAGCAGGGGGGGGAGCACAGATACGCAGTATTTT.

The chain is built from TRBV4-2 and TRBJ2-3; TRBD2 aligns across 15 bases. Germline lookup yields CDR1 LGHNA and CDR2 YNFKEQ. J gave up 6 bases and V 4 bases, and 8 bases lay outside the gene matches. The CDR3 consists of 17 residues. CDR3 sequence: CASSPKGLAGGLDTQYF. The CDR3 region has the DNA TGTGCCAGCAGCCCAAAGGGACTAGCGGGAGGATTGGATACGCAGTATTTT.

The chain combines TRBV29-1 with TRBJ2-5; D gene unclear. Germline V gives CDR1 SQVTM, CDR2 ANQGSEA. V was shortened by 5 bases and J by 5 bases, with 6 bases between the two germline ends. There are 10 residues in the CDR3. In DNA, the CDR3 is TGCAGCGTTACTTGGGAGACCCAGTACTTC. Protein sequence: CSVTWETQYF.

The chain joins TRBV6-2 or TRBV6-3 to TRBJ2-1; TRBD2 aligns across 9 bases. The CDR3 loop spans 17 amino acids. Germline CDR1 MNHEY, CDR2 SVGEGT. The junction had 16 bases not matched to a gene; V was cut back by 6 bases and J by 7 bases. The CDR3 here is CASRIPGAGGFGNEQFF. Here the CDR3 DNA reads TGTGCCAGCAGAATTCCCGGAGCGGGAGGATTCGGGAATGAGCAGTTCTTC.

CDR3 DNA sequence: TGTGCCAGCAGCCAATACTCAAACACAGGGGCCCGGGGGGAGACCCAGTACTTC. Its translation is CASSQYSNTGARGETQYF. The chain uses TRBV7-8 and TRBJ2-5, with D perhaps TRBD1 (7 bases). V was clipped by 5 bases and J by 5 bases, with 27 bases between them. The V gene's germline CDR1 is SGHVS and CDR2 FQNEAQ. The CDR3 runs 18 residues.